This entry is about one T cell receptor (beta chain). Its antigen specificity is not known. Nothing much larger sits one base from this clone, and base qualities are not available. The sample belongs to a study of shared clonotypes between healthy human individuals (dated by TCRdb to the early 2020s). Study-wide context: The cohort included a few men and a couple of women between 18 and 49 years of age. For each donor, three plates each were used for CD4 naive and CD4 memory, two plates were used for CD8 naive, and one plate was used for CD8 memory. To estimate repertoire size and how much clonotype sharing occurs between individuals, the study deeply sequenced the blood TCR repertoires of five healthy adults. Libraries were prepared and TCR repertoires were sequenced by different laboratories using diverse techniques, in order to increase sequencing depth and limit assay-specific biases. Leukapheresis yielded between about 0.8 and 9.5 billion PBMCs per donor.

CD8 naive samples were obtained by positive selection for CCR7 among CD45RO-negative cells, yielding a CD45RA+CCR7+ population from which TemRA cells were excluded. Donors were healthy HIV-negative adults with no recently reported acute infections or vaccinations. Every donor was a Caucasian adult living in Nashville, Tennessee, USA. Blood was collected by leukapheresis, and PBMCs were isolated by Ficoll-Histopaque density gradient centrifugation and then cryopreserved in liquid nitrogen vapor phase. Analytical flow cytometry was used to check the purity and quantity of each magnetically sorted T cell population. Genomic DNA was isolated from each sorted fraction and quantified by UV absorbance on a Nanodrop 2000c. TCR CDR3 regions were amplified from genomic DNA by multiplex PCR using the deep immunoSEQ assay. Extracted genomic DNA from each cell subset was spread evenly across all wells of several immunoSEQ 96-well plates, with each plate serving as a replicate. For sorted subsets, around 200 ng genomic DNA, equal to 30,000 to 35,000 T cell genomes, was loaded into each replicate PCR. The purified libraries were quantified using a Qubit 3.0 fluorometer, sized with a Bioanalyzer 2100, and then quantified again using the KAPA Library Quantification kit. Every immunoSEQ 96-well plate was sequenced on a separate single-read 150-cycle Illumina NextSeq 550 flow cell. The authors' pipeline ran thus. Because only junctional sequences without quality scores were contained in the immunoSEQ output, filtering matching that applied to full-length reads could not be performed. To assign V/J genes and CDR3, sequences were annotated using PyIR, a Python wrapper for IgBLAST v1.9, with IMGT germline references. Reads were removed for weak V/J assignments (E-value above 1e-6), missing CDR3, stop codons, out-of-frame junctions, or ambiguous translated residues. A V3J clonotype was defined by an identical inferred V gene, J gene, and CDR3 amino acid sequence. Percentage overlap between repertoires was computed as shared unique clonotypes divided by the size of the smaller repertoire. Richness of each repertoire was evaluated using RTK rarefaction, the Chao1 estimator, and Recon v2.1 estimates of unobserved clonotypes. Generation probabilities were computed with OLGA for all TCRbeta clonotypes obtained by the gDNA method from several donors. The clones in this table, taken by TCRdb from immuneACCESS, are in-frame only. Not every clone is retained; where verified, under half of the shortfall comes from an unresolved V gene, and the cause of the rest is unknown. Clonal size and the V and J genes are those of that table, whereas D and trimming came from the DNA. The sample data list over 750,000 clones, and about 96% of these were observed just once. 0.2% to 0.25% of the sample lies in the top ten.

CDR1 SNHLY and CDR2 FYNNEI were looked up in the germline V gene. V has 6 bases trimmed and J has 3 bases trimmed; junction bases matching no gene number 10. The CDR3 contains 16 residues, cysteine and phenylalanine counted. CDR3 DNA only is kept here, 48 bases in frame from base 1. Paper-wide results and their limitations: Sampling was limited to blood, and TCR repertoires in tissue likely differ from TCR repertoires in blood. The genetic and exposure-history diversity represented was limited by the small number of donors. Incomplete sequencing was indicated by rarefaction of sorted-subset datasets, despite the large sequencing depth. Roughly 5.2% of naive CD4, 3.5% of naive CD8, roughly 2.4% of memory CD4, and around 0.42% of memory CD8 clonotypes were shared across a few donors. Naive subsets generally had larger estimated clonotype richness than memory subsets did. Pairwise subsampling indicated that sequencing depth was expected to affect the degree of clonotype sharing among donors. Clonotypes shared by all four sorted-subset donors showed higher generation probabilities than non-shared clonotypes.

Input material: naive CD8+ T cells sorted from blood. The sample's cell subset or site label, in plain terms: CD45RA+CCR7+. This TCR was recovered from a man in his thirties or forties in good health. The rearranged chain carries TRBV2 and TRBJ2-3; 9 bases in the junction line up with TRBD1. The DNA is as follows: TGTGCCAGCAGCGGGATAGACAGGGGGTATACAGATACGCAGTATTTT. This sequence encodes CASSGIDRGYTDTQYF.